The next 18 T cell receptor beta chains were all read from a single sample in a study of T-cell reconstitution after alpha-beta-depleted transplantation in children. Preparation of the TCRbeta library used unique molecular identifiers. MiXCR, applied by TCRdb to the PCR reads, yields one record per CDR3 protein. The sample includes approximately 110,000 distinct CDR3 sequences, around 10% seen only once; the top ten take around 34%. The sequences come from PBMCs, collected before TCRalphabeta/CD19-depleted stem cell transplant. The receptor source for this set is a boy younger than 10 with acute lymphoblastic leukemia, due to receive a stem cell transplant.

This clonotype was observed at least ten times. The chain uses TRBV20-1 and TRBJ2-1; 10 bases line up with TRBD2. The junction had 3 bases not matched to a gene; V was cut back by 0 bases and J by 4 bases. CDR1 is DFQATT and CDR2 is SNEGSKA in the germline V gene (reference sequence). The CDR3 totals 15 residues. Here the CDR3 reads CSARDLAGAYNEQFF. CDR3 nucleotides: TGCAGTGCTAGAGATCTAGCGGGAGCTTACAATGAGCAGTTCTTC.

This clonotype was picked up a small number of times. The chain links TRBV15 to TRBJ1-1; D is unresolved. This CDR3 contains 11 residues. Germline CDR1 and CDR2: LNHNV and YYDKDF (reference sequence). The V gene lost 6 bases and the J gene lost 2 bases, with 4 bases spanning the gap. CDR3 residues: CATRSNTEAFF. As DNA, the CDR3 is TGTGCCACCAGGAGTAACACTGAAGCTTTCTTT.

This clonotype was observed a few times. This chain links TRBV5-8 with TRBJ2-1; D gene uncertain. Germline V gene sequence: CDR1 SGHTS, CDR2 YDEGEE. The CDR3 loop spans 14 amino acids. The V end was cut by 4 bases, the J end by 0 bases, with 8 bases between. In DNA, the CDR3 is TGTGCCAGCAGCGACTGGAGCTCCTACAATGAGCAGTTCTTC. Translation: CASSDWSSYNEQFF. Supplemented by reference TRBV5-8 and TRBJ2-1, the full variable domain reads EAGVTQSPTHLIKTRGQQATLRCSPISGHTSVYWYQQALGLGLQFLLWYDEGEERNRGNFPPRFSGRQFPNYSSELNVNALELEDSALYLCASSDWSSYNEQFFGPGTRLTVL.

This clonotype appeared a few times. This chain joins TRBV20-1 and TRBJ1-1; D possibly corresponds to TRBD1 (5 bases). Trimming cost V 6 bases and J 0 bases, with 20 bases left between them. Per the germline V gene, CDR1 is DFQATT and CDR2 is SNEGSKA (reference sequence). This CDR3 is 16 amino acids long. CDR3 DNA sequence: TGCAGTGCCTGGGGCCAAGCCGGCTTACTGAACACTGAAGCTTTCTTT. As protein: CSAWGQAGLLNTEAFF.

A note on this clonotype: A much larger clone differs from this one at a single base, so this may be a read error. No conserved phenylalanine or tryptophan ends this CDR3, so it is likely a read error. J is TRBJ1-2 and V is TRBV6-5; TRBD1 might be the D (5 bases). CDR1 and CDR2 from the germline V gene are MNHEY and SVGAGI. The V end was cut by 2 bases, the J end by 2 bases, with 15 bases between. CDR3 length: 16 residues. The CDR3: CASSYRGRGDNYGYTC. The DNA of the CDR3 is TGTGCCAGCAGTTACCGCGGGCGTGGGGACAACTATGGCTACACCTGC.

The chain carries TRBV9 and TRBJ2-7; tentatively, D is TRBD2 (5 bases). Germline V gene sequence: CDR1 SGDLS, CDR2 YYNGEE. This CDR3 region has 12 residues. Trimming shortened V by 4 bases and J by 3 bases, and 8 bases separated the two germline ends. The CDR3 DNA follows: TGTGCCAGCAGCCGTCGGGGCTACGAGCAGTACTTC. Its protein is CASSRRGYEQYF.

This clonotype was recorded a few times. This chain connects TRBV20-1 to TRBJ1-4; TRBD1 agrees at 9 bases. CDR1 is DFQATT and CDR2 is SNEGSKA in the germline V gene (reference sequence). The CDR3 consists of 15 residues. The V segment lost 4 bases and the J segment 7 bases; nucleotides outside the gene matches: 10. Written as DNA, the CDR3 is TGCAGTGCTACTATCTTGGGACAGGGTGGTGAAAAACTGTTTTTT. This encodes CSATILGQGGEKLFF.

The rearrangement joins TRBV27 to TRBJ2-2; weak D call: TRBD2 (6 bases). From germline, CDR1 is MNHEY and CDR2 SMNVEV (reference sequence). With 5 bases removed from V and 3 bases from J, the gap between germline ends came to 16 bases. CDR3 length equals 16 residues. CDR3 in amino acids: CASSPRPGADTGELFF. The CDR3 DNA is TGTGCCAGCAGTCCGCGACCGGGAGCCGACACCGGGGAGCTGTTTTTT.

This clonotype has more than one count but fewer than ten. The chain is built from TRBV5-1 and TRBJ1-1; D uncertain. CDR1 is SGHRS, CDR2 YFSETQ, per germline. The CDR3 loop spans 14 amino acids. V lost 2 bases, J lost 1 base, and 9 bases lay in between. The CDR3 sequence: CASSFGTQNTEAFF. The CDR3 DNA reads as TGCGCCAGCAGCTTTGGTACCCAGAACACTGAAGCTTTCTTT.

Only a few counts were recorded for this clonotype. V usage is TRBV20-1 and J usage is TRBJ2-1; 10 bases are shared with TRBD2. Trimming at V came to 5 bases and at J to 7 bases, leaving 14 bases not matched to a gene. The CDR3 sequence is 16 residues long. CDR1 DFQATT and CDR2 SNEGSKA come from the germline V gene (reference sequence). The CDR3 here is CSAAHLSTSGTNEQFF. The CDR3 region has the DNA TGCAGTGCTGCCCACCTTTCCACTAGCGGGACTAATGAGCAGTTCTTC.

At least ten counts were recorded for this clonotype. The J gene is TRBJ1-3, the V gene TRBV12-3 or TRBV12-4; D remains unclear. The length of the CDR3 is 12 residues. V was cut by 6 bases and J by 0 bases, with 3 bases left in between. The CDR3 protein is CASSPSGNTIYF. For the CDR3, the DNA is TGTGCCAGCAGCCCCTCTGGAAACACCATATATTTT.

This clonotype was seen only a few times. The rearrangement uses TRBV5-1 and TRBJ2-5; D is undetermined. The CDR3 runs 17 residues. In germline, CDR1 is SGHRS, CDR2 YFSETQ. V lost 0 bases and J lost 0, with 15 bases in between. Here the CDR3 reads CASSLDYLLSNQETQYF. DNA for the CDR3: TGCGCCAGCAGCTTGGATTACCTTCTTTCCAACCAAGAGACCCAGTACTTC. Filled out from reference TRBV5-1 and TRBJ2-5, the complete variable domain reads KAGVTQTPRYLIKTRGQQVTLSCSPISGHRSVSWYQQTPGQGLQFLFEYFSETQRNKGNFPGRFSGRQFSNSRSEMNVSTLELGDSALYLCASSLDYLLSNQETQYFGPGTRLLVL.

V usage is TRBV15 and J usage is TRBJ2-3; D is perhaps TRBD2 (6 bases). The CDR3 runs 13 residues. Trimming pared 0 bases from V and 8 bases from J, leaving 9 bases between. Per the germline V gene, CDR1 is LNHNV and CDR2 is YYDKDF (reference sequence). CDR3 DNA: TGTGCCACCAGCAGAGATTTGGGAGGTACGCAGTATTTT. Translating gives CATSRDLGGTQYF.

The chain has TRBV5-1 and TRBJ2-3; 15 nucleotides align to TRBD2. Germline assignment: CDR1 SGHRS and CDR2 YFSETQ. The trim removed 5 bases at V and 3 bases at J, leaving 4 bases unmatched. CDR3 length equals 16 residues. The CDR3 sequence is CASRGLAGGATDTQYF. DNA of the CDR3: TGCGCCAGCAGGGGACTAGCGGGAGGTGCGACAGATACGCAGTATTTT.

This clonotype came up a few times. The CDR3 reads CSARDRVSPLHF. CDR3 nucleotides: TGCAGTGCTAGGGACAGGGTCTCACCCCTCCACTTT. This chain connects TRBV20-1 to TRBJ1-6, with TRBD1 identical over 8 bases. Germline values: CDR1 DFQATT, CDR2 SNEGSKA (reference sequence). V lost 3 bases to trimming and J lost 10 bases; unmatched junction nucleotides: 2. The CDR3 runs to 12 residues.

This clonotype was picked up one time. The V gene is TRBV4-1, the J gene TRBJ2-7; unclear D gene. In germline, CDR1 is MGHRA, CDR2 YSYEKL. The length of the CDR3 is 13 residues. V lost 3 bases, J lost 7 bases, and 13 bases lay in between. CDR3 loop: CASSHRASREQYF. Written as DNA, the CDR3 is TGCGCCAGCAGCCACCGGGCCTCTCGAGAGCAGTACTTC.

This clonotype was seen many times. The CDR3 bases are TGCGCCAGCAGCCTCACCCCGGGGGACTACGAGCAGTACTTC. Encoded protein: CASSLTPGDYEQYF. This chain uses TRBV5-1 with TRBJ2-7; weak D call: TRBD2 (6 bases). This CDR3 spans 14 amino acids. The V gene lost 4 bases and the J gene lost 3 bases, with 14 bases spanning the gap. The germline V gene has CDR1 SGHRS and CDR2 YFSETQ.

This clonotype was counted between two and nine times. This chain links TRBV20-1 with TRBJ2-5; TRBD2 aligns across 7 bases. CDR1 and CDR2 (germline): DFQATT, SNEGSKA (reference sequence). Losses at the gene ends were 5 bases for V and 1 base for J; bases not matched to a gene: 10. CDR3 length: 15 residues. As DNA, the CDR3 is TGCAGTGCTCAGGGCTCGGGAGGATTCCAAGAGACCCAGTACTTC. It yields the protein CSAQGSGGFQETQYF.